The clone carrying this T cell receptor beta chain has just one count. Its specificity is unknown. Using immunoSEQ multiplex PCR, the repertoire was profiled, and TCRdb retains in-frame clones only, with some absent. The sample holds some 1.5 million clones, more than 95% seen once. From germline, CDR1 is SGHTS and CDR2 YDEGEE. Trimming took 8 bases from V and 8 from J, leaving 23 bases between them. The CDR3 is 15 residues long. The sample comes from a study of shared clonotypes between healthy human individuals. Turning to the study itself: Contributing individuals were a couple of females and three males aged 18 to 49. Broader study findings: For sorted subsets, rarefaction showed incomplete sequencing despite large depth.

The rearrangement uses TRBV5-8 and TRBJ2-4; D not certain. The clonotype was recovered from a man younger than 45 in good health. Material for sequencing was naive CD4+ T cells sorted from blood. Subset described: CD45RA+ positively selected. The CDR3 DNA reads TGTGCCAGAAACCAAAAAACCACAGCTCCGGACATTCAGTACTTC. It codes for CARNQKTTAPDIQYF.